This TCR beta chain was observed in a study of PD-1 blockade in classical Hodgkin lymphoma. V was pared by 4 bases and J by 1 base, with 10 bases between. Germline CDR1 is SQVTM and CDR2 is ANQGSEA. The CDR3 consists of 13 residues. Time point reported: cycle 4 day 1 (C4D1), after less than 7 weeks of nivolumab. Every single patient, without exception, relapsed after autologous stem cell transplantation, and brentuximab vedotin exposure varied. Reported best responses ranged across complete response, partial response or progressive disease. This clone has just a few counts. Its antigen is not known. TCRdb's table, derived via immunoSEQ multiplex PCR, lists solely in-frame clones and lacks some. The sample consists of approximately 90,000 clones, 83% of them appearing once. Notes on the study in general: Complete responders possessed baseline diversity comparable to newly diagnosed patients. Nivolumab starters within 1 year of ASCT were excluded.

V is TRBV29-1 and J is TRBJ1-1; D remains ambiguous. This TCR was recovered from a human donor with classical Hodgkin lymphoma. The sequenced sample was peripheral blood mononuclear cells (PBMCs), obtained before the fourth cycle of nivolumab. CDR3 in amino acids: CSVGTAGNTEAFF. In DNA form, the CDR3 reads TGCAGCGTTGGAACGGCAGGGAACACTGAAGCTTTCTTT.